This note documents a single T cell receptor beta chain sequence. Its antigen is still unknown. Sequencing targeted TCR beta in blood CD8+ and CD4+ T cells. The multiple sclerosis control group was made up of treatment-naive patients with stable or active relapsing-remitting disease. A quantity of roughly 0.5 to 1 ug RNA underwent reverse transcription using random hexamers. It was immunoSEQ multiplex PCR that amplified TCR beta CDR3 across 54 Vbeta and 13 Jbeta. TCRdb re-called the immunoSEQ multiplex PCR reads with MiXCR, one entry per CDR3 protein. Of approximately 280,000 distinct CDR3 sequences in the sample, 70% to 90% were seen once. The CDR3 sequence is 16 residues long. Germline V gene data show CDR1 as ENHRY and CDR2 as SYGVKD. J gave up 6 bases and V 4 bases, and 12 bases lay outside the gene matches. This entry comes from a study of CD8 T cells in Susac syndrome. Overall study findings and caveats: It was acknowledged in the study that its TCR sequencing and HLA analysis involved a relatively small number of individuals.

The chain has TRBV10-3 and TRBJ1-2; 9 positions match TRBD1. The sequenced sample was CD8+ T cells from PBMCs. This receptor was identified in a human donor with multiple sclerosis. In DNA form, the CDR3 reads TGTGCCATCAGTGCCGGACAGGGGCTACTTCTGAATGGCTACACCTTC. Translation gives CAISAGQGLLLNGYTF.